This T cell receptor beta chain is drawn from a study of prognosis after radiotherapy for stage I lung cancer. Losses at the gene ends were 5 bases for V and 6 bases for J; bases not matched to a gene: 10. Germline V gene lookup returns CDR1 MDHEN and CDR2 SYDVKM. The CDR3 loop spans 16 amino acids. Two-round multiplex PCR, the amplification method, yielded TCR beta CDR3 from genomic DNA. Primers targeting each individual TRBV and TRBJ gene were applied in first-round PCR. TCRdb ran MiXCR on the multiplex PCR reads and lists one entry per CDR3 protein. The table has around 13,000 distinct CDR3 sequences, 40% to 55% seen once. As for this clonotype: A far larger clone is just one base off, so this is likely a read error.

The source of this sequence is a donor over 45 with non-small cell lung cancer. J is TRBJ2-3 and V is TRBV28; TRBD2 matches at 11 bases. The material was PBMCs, obtained before or after stereotactic body radiation therapy (not recorded which). CDR3 protein: CASSDFSGGAPDTQYF. CDR3 sequence (DNA): TGTGCCAGCAGTGATTTTAGCGGGGGGGCACCCGATACGCAGTATTTT.